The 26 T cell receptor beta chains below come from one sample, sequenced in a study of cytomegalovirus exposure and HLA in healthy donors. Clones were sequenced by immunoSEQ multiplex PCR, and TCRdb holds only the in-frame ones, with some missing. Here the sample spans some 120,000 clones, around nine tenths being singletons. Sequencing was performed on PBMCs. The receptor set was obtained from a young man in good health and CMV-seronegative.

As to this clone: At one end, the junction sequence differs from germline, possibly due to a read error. The CDR3 DNA follows: TGTGCCAGCAGTGAGACCCGGGACAGCAGTCAGCCCCAGCATTTT. It yields the protein CASSETRDSSQPQHF. The rearrangement uses TRBV2 and TRBJ1-5; 7 bases are a match to TRBD1. This CDR3 has 15 residues. CDR1 SNHLY and CDR2 FYNNEI come from the germline V gene.

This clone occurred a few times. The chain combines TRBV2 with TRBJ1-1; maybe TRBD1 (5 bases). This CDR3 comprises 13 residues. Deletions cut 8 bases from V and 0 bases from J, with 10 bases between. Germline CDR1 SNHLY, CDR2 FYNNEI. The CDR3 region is CASGGDLNTEAFF. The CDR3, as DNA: TGTGCCAGCGGAGGGGACTTGAACACTGAAGCTTTCTTT.

The DNA for the CDR3 is TGTGCCATCCAACAGGGGGCACCCGTCCCCCCTTTCTTT. Its translation: CAIQQGAPVPPFF. The chain joins TRBV7-3 to TRBJ1-1; 9 positions match TRBD1. Germline CDR1 reads SGHTA; CDR2 reads FQGTGA. Unmatched junction bases numbered 15, after V lost 10 bases and J lost 12 bases. The CDR3 sequence is 13 residues long.

CDR3 loop: CASSYAHRGNSPLHF. DNA of the CDR3: TGTGCCAGCAGTTACGCCCACAGGGGGAACTCACCCCTCCACTTT. The V call is TRBV6-5, the J call TRBJ1-6, with 8 positions matching TRBD1. The V and J ends lost 2 bases and 10 bases, in that order; junction bases with no gene match: 7. This CDR3 is built from 15 residues. In germline, CDR1 is MNHEY, CDR2 SVGAGI.

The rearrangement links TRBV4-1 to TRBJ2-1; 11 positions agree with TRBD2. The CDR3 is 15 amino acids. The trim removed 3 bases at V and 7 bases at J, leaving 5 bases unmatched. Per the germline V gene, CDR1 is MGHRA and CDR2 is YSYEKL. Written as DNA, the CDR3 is TGCGCCAGCAGCCATTTACTAGCGGGGGCGAATGAGCAGTTCTTC. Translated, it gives CASSHLLAGANEQFF.

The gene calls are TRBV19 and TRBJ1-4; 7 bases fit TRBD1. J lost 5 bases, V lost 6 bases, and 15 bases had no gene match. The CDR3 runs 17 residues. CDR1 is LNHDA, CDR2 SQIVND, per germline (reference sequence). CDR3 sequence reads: CASRPQGVLSPNEKLFF. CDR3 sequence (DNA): TGTGCCAGTAGGCCCCAGGGGGTCCTTTCCCCAAATGAAAAACTGTTTTTT.

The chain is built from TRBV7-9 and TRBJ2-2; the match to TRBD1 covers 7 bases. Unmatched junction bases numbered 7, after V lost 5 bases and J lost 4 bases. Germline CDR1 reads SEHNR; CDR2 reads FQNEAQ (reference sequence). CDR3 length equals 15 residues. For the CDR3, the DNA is TGTGCCAGCAGCCCACAGGGGTTGGTCACCGGGGAGCTGTTTTTT. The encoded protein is CASSPQGLVTGELFF.

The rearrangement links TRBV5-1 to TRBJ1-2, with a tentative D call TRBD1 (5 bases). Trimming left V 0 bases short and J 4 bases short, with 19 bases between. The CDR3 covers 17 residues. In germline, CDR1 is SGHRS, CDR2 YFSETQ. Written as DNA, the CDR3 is TGCGCCAGCAGCTTGGTAGATGGGGCACCCGGACCCTATGGCTACACCTTC. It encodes CASSLVDGAPGPYGYTF.

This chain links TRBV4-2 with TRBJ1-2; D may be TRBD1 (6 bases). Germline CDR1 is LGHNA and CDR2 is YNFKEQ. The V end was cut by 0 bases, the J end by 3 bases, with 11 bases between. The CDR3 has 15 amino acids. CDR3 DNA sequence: TGTGCCAGCAGCCAAGAGAGGGGGATTGACTATGGCTACACCTTC. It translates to CASSQERGIDYGYTF.

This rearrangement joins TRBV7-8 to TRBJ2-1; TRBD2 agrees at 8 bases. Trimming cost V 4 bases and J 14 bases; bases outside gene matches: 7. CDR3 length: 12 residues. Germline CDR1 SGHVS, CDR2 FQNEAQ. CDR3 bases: TGTGCCAGCAGCTCTAGAGCGGGAGTCGAGTTCTTC. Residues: CASSSRAGVEFF.

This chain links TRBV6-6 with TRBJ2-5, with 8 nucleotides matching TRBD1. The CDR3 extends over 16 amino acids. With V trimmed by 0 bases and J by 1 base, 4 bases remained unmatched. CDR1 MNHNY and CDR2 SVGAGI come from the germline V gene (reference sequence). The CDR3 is CASSYSGQAIQETQYF. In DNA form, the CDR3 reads TGTGCCAGCAGTTACTCGGGACAGGCCATCCAAGAGACCCAGTACTTC.

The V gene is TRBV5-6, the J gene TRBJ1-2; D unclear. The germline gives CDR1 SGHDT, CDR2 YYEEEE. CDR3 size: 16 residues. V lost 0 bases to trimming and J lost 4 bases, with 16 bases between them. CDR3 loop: CASSLVGERAFYGYTF. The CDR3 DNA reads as TGTGCCAGCAGCTTGGTAGGAGAGAGGGCCTTCTATGGCTACACCTTC.

CDR3 in DNA: TGTGCCAGTAGCCCCGGGGCGGGAAATTCACCCCTCCACTTT. This translates into CASSPGAGNSPLHF. The chain is built from TRBV19 and TRBJ1-6, with D possibly TRBD1 on 5 matching bases. The CDR3 runs to 14 residues. V lost 6 bases to trimming and J lost 7 bases, with 13 bases between them. The germline V gene has CDR1 LNHDA and CDR2 SQIVND (reference sequence).

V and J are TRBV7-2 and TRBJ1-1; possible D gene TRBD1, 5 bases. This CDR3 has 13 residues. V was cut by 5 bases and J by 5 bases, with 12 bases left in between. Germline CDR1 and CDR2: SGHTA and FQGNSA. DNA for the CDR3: TGTGCCAGCAGCCTGGGGGGATTAACTGAAGCTTTCTTT. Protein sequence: CASSLGGLTEAFF.

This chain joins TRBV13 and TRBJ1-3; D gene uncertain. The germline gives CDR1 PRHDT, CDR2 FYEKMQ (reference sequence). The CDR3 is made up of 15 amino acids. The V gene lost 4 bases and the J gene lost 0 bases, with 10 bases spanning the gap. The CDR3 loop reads CASSSADFSGNTIYF. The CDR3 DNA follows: TGTGCCAGCAGCTCCGCGGATTTCTCTGGAAACACCATATATTTT.

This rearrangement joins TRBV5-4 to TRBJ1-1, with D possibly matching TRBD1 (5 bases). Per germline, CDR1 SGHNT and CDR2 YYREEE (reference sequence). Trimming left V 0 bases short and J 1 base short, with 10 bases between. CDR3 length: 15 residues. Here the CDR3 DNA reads TGTGCCAGCAGCTTGGAGATGGACAAGAACACTGAAGCTTTCTTT. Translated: CASSLEMDKNTEAFF.

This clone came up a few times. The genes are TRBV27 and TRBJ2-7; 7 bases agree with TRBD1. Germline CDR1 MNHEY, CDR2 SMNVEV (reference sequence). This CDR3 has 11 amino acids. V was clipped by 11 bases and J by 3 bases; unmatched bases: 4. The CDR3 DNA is TGTGCCGTACAGGGGTACTACGAGCAGTACTTC. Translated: CAVQGYYEQYF.

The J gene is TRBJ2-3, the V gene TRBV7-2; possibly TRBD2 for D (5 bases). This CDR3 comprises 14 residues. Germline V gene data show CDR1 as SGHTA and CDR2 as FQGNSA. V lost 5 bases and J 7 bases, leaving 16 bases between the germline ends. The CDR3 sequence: CASSRTGMRNTQYF. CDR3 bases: TGTGCCAGCAGCCGTACCGGGATGAGGAATACGCAGTATTTT.

CDR3 bases: TGTGCCAGCAGCTTGCGAGCGGGAGGTAGCACAGATACGCAGTATTTT. This sequence encodes CASSLRAGGSTDTQYF. The chain couples TRBV5-6 to TRBJ2-3, with 9 bases aligning to TRBD2. Germline V gene lookup returns CDR1 SGHDT and CDR2 YYEEEE. With 1 base clipped from V and 0 bases from J, the junction kept 3 bases outside the gene matches. This CDR3 is 16 amino acids long.

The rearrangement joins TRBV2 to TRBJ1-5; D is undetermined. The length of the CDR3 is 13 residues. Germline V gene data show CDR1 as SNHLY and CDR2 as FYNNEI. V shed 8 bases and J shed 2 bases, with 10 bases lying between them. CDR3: CASSTGGNQPQHF. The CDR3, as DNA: TGTGCCAGCTCCACCGGGGGCAATCAGCCCCAGCATTTT.

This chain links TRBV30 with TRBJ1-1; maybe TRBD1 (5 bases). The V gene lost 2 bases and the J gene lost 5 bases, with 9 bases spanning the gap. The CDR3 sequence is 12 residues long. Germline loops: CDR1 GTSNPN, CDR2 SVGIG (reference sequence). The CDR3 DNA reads TGTGCCTGGAGTCAGGGAACAACTGAAGCTTTCTTT. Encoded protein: CAWSQGTTEAFF.

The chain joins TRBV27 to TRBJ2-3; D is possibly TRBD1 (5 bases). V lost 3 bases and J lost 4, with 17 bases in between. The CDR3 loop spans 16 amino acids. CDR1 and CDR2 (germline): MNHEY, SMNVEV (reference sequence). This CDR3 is CASSFVALGASDTQYF. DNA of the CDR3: TGTGCCAGCAGTTTCGTAGCCCTTGGGGCTTCAGATACGCAGTATTTT.

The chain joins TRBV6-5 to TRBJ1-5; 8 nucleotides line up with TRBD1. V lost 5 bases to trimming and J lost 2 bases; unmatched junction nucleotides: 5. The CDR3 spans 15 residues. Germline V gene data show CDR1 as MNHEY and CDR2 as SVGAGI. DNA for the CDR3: TGTGCCAGCAGTCGTGGACAGGGCGGCAATCAGCCCCAGCATTTT. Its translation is CASSRGQGGNQPQHF.

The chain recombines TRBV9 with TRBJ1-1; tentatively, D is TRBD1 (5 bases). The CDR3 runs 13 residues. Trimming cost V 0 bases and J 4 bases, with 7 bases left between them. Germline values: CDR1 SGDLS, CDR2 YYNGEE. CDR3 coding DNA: TGTGCCAGCAGCGTAGTGGGGCCCACTGAAGCTTTCTTT. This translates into CASSVVGPTEAFF.

The DNA of the CDR3 is TGTGCCTGGGTTTTACAGGGGGCTCGGGTCGAGACCCAGTACTTC. Translated: CAWVLQGARVETQYF. The chain has TRBV30 and TRBJ2-5, with 9 bases aligning to TRBD1. Germline CDR1 is GTSNPN and CDR2 is SVGIG (reference sequence). Trimming removed 5 bases from V and 5 bases from J; junction bases left unmatched: 12. CDR3 length equals 15 residues.

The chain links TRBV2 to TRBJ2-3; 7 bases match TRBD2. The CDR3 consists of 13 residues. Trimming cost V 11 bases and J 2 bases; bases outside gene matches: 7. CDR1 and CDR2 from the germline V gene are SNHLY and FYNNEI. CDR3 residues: CAWTKRDTDTQYF. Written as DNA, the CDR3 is TGTGCCTGGACTAAGCGGGACACAGATACGCAGTATTTT. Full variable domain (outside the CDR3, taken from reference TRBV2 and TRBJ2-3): EPEVTQTPSHQVTQMGQEVILRCVPISNHLYFYWYRQILGQKVEFLVSFYNNEISEKSEIFDDQFSVERPDGSNFTLKIRSTKLEDSAMYFCAWTKRDTDTQYFGPGTRLTVL.